The clone carrying this T cell receptor (beta chain) was recorded a few times. Its antigen is not known. The source of the sample is a study of vaccination and CD4 T cells after COVID-19. In the study overall: Convalescent donors were composed of six males and four females, of whom two were Hispanic.

Oncomine TCR Beta short-read sequencing was applied to DNA from cultured CD4+ T cells. Researchers extracted genomic DNA from CD4+ T cells that had been cultured. TCRdb reprocessed the PCR reads via MiXCR and lists one record per CDR3 protein. Of approximately 15,000 distinct CDR3 sequences listed, 21% are singletons. Treatment in this sample: roughly nine-day PBMC culture with coronavirus spike peptide pools or control peptides (ViraFEST assay). ViraFEST relied on peptide pools to expand antigen-specific T cells; the TCRs were sequenced afterward. The CDR3 is 16 amino acids. Trimming stripped 1 base from V and 3 bases from J, with 15 bases between. Germline V gene lookup returns CDR1 SGHTA and CDR2 FQGTGA. General observations from the study: Median reactive clonotypes, those recognizing SARS-CoV-2, rose from roughly 19 to 38, not significantly.

The sequence was collected from a human donor who received a COVID-19 vaccine. The sample here was CD4+ T cells from blood, cultured in vitro, taken before SARS-CoV-2 vaccination. V is TRBV7-3 and J is TRBJ2-5, with D possibly TRBD1 on 6 matching bases. CDR3 sequence reads: CASSLNPQGLEETQYF. The DNA of the CDR3 is TGTGCCAGCAGCTTAAACCCCCAGGGGCTGGAAGAGACCCAGTACTTC.